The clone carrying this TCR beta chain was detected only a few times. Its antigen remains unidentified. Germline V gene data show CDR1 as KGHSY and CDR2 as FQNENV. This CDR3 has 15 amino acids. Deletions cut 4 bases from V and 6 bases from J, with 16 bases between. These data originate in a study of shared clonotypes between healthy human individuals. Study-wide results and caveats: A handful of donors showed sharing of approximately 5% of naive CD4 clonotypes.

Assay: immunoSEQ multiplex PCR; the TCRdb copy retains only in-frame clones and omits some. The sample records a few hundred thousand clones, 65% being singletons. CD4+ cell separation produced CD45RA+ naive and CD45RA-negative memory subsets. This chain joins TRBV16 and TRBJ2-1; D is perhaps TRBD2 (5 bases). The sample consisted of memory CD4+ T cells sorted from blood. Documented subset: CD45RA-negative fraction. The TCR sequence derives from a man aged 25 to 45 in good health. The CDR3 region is CASSPLERGGNEQFF. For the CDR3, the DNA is TGTGCCAGCAGCCCTCTCGAACGGGGTGGCAATGAGCAGTTCTTC.